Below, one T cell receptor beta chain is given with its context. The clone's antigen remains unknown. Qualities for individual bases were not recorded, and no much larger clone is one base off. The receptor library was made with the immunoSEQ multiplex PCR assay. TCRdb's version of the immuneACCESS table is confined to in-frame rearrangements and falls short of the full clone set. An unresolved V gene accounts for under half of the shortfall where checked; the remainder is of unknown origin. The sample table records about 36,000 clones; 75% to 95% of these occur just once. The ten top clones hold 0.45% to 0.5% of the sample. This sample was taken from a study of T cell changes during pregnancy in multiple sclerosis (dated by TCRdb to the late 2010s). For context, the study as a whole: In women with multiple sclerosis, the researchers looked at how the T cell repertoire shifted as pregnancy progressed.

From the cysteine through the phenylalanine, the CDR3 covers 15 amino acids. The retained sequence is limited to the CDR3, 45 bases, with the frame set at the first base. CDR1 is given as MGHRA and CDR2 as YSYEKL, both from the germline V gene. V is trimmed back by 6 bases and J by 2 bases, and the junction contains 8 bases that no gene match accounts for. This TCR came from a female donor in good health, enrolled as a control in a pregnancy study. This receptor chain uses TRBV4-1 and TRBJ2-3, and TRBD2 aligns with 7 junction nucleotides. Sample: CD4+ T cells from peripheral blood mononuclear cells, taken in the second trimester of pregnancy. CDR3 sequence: CASSRLAVFTDTQYF. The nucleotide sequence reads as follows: TGCGCCAGCAGTCGGCTAGCGGTTTTCACAGATACGCAGTATTTT.